This entry is about one TCR beta chain. The data belong to a study of Ad26.COV2.S vaccination and SARS-CoV-2 variants. TCRdb keeps only in-frame clones here, not all; method: immunoSEQ multiplex PCR. The sample carries approximately 450,000 clones, approximately 90% recorded once. Treatment meaning: roughly 18 received Ad26.COV2.S at low or high dose, single or two shots; about 5 received placebo; per-sample allocation not given. On day 63 after the first injection, vaccine and placebo recipients gave samples. The length of the CDR3 is 14 residues. Germline values: CDR1 MNHEY, CDR2 SVGAGI. The trim removed 6 bases at V and 4 bases at J, leaving 5 bases unmatched.

This sequence originates from a person between 18 and 59 years old who received the Ad26.COV2.S COVID-19 vaccine or a placebo. V is TRBV6-5 and J is TRBJ1-5, with TRBD1 matching 8 bases. The specimen was peripheral blood, collected in a trial of Ad26.COV2.S vaccine versus placebo. CDR3 protein: CASSLRQGNQPQHF. CDR3 in DNA: TGTGCCAGCAGCTTACGACAGGGGAATCAGCCCCAGCATTTT.